Included here is one T cell receptor beta chain sequence, with context. The source of the sample is a study of blood T cell repertoires in COVID-19. Assay used: immunoSEQ multiplex PCR; TCRdb lists only in-frame clones, some missing. In the table there are 150,000 to 250,000 clones, more than 75% of which are singletons. Trimming cost V 4 bases and J 0 bases; bases outside gene matches: 10. Germline lookup yields CDR1 SGHRS and CDR2 YFSETQ. The CDR3 is 17 residues long. This clonotype was sampled from a woman aged 40-49 years with COVID-19, enrolled during active disease. Sequenced material: peripheral blood. V and J are TRBV5-1 and TRBJ1-5; 7 positions agree with TRBD1. CDR3 residues: CASSAGTALDSNQPQHF. The CDR3 DNA follows: TGCGCCAGCAGCGCCGGGACAGCCTTGGATAGCAATCAGCCCCAGCATTTT.